What follows are 2 T cell receptor beta chains derived from one specimen sequenced in a study of CD8 T cells in ankylosing spondylitis. MiXCR, applied by TCRdb to the 5' RACE reads, yields one record per CDR3 protein. The sample contains a few hundred thousand distinct CDR3 sequences, 15% to 20% of which appear only once. What was sequenced was blood, either unsorted or a sorted T cell fraction (not recorded which). The receptor source for this set is a male donor with ankylosing spondylitis or in good health (not recorded which).

The V call is TRBV20-1, the J call TRBJ2-1, with D maybe TRBD2 (5 bases). CDR3 size: 11 residues. V shed 3 bases and J shed 9 bases, with 9 bases lying between them. Germline V gene data show CDR1 as DFQATT and CDR2 as SNEGSKA (reference sequence). CDR3 DNA: TGCAGTGCTAGCGACGGAGGTGAGCAGTTCTTC. Amino acids: CSASDGGEQFF.

The rearrangement uses TRBV29-1 and TRBJ2-2; the D is unclear. Trimming removed 8 bases at V and 1 base at J, with 11 bases between. Germline V lookup: CDR1 SQVTM, CDR2 ANQGSEA. CDR3 length equals 13 residues. The CDR3 is CSIKAENTGELFF. The CDR3 DNA reads as TGCAGCATTAAGGCCGAGAACACCGGGGAGCTGTTTTTT.